The next 21 T cell receptor beta chains were all read from a single sample in a study of T-cell memory formation after mild COVID-19. TCRdb processed the 5' RACE reads anew with MiXCR; each CDR3 protein has one entry. Of about 350,000 distinct CDR3 sequences listed, approximately 14% are singletons. Sequencing input: PBMCs or a T cell subset sorted from them (not recorded which). The receptors stem from a man between 18 and 29 years old who had mild COVID-19 (a few samples of this study predate the infection). Cell type and time point are not known.

This chain uses TRBV27 with TRBJ2-7; tentative D call: TRBD2 (6 bases). The length of the CDR3 is 12 residues. Deletions cut 3 bases from V and 6 bases from J, with 9 bases between. Germline lookup yields CDR1 MNHEY and CDR2 SMNVEV (reference sequence). The CDR3, as DNA: TGTGCCAGCAGTTTTCCCGGGGGCGAGCAGTACTTC. Encoded protein: CASSFPGGEQYF.

This clonotype was seen repeatedly, ten times or more. The chain uses TRBV20-1 and TRBJ2-2; possible D gene TRBD1, 6 bases. The CDR3 sequence is 14 residues long. Germline V lookup: CDR1 DFQATT, CDR2 SNEGSKA (reference sequence). V lost 4 bases and J lost 4, with 13 bases in between. CDR3 sequence reads: CSANRDTSTGELFF. DNA of the CDR3: TGCAGTGCTAATCGGGACACCTCCACCGGGGAGCTGTTTTTT.

This clonotype was seen more than once but under ten times. J is TRBJ2-1 and V is TRBV28; TRBD2 matches 10 bases. CDR3 size: 18 residues. Trimming removed 5 bases from V and 8 bases from J; junction bases left unmatched: 18. Germline CDR1 MDHEN, CDR2 SYDVKM. The CDR3 sequence is CASSTIIAGGERGDEQFF. The CDR3 coding sequence is TGTGCCAGCAGTACAATCATAGCGGGGGGTGAGAGGGGCGATGAGCAGTTCTTC.

This clonotype was observed at least ten times. The rearrangement joins TRBV11-2 to TRBJ2-3; 7 bases align to TRBD1. The CDR3 totals 16 residues. From germline, CDR1 is SGHAT and CDR2 FQNNGV. V lost 0 bases, J lost 6 bases, and 9 bases stayed unmatched. CDR3 loop: CASSLEGGLKVDTQYF. Written as DNA, the CDR3 is TGTGCCAGCAGCTTAGAAGGGGGCCTCAAGGTGGATACGCAGTATTTT.

The chain has TRBV2 and TRBJ2-6, with D hard to call. The length of the CDR3 is 16 residues. Trimming took 1 base from V and 0 from J, leaving 7 bases between them. Germline-derived CDR1 and CDR2 are SNHLY and FYNNEI. CDR3 amino acids: CASSEGSLSGANVLTF. CDR3 coding DNA: TGTGCCAGCAGTGAAGGCAGCCTCTCTGGGGCCAACGTCCTGACTTTC.

This rearrangement joins TRBV15 to TRBJ2-7; perhaps TRBD2 as D (5 bases). Germline lookup yields CDR1 LNHNV and CDR2 YYDKDF (reference sequence). CDR3 length equals 14 residues. Trimming took off 3 bases at V and 6 bases at J, with 15 bases between the two ends. The CDR3 is CATSSETNGGEQYF. The CDR3 DNA reads TGTGCCACCAGCAGTGAAACGAACGGAGGCGAGCAGTACTTC.

This clonotype appeared many times. The chain couples TRBV2 to TRBJ1-1; TRBD1 is a possible D gene (5 bases). The CDR3 covers 13 residues. Trimming removed 8 bases from V and 1 base from J, with 11 bases in between. Germline CDR1 is SNHLY and CDR2 is FYNNEI. The CDR3 nucleotides read TGTGCCAGCCGGGGGAACAGGAACACTGAAGCTTTCTTT. Translating gives CASRGNRNTEAFF.

The V call is TRBV4-3, the J call TRBJ2-7; D unclear. The CDR3 extends over 15 amino acids. Germline loops: CDR1 LGHNA, CDR2 YSLEER. V was shortened by 0 bases and J by 3 bases, with 12 bases between the two germline ends. The CDR3 DNA sequence: TGCGCCAGCAGCCAAGATTCGAGGAACTACTACGAGCAGTACTTC. The encoded protein is CASSQDSRNYYEQYF.

This clonotype was counted at least ten times. The chain is built from TRBV7-9 and TRBJ2-3; 14 positions agree with TRBD2. This CDR3 has 17 residues. CDR1 is SEHNR and CDR2 is FQNEAQ in the germline V gene (reference sequence). With V trimmed by 5 bases and J by 3 bases, 7 bases remained unmatched. CDR3 protein: CASSHPTSGGVTDTQYF. For the CDR3, the DNA is TGTGCCAGCAGCCACCCGACTAGCGGGGGGGTTACAGATACGCAGTATTTT.

The chain recombines TRBV10-2 with TRBJ1-2; possibly TRBD1 for D (5 bases). Between the trimmed V and J ends, which lost 10 bases and 4 bases, there was a span of 22 bases. The CDR3 contains 15 residues. From germline, CDR1 is WSHSY and CDR2 SAAADI. CDR3 DNA sequence: TGCGCCACCACAACTGTCGGGGGGAATGGCTATGGCTACACCTTC. Its translation: CATTTVGGNGYGYTF.

The chain carries TRBV6-1 and TRBJ1-2; no definite D call. The CDR3 totals 11 residues. Germline V gene sequence: CDR1 MNHNS, CDR2 SASEGT. Trimming cost V 6 bases and J 5 bases, with 7 bases left between them. CDR3: CASSGRYGYTF. The CDR3, as DNA: TGTGCCAGCAGCGGTCGGTATGGCTACACCTTC.

This clonotype has just a few counts. The genes are TRBV2 and TRBJ1-4; D is ambiguous. The germline V gene has CDR1 SNHLY and CDR2 FYNNEI. Trimming shortened V by 5 bases and J by 8 bases, and 15 bases separated the two germline ends. CDR3 size: 14 residues. The CDR3 loop is CASSYSGVEEKLFF. In DNA form, the CDR3 reads TGTGCCAGCAGTTATTCCGGGGTTGAGGAAAAACTGTTTTTT.

The rearrangement joins TRBV6-5 to TRBJ1-2, with TRBD1 as a possible D gene (5 bases). Deletions cut 2 bases from V and 8 bases from J, with 18 bases between. There are 15 residues in the CDR3. CDR1 and CDR2 (germline): MNHEY, SVGAGI. This CDR3 is CASSYLIPGPEGYTF. The CDR3 region has the DNA TGTGCCAGCAGTTACCTGATTCCGGGACCCGAGGGCTACACCTTC.

This clonotype showed up many times. V is TRBV24-1 and J is TRBJ2-3; D unclear. In germline, CDR1 is KGHDR, CDR2 SFDVKD. Trimming pared 4 bases from V and 6 bases from J, leaving 4 bases between. This CDR3 is built from 11 residues. The CDR3 DNA follows: TGTGCCACCAGTGAACGGGATACGCAGTATTTT. Its protein is CATSERDTQYF.

This clonotype was counted a few times. The chain has TRBV3-1 and TRBJ1-2; a possible D gene is TRBD1 (6 bases). The CDR3 spans 16 residues. Trimming removed 0 bases at V and 0 bases at J, with 11 bases between. Looked up from germline, CDR1 is LGHDT and CDR2 is YNNKEL (reference sequence). DNA for the CDR3: TGTGCCAGCAGCCAAGACACAGGGCCTGCTAACTATGGCTACACCTTC. Translated, it gives CASSQDTGPANYGYTF.

This clonotype was counted ten times or more. The gene calls are TRBV4-1 and TRBJ1-2, with D hard to call. This CDR3 has 15 residues. Germline loops: CDR1 MGHRA, CDR2 YSYEKL. The V end lost 4 bases, the J end lost 4 bases, and 16 bases lay between the germline ends. The CDR3 protein is CASSLAGGRSYGYTF. CDR3 nucleotides: TGCGCCAGCAGCCTAGCTGGAGGCAGATCCTATGGCTACACCTTC.

Remarks on this clonotype: The junction and the germline gene differ at one end; a read error may be behind it. CDR3 coding DNA: TGTGCCAGCAGCCCAGTTTGGGAGTTAAATGAAGAACTGTTTTTT. This encodes CASSPVWELNEELFF. This chain links TRBV28 with TRBJ1-4; D remains ambiguous. Germline CDR1 reads MDHEN; CDR2 reads SYDVKM. The CDR3 loop spans 15 amino acids.

The chain has TRBV7-6 and TRBJ2-1; TRBD2 is a possible D gene (7 bases). The CDR3 extends over 14 amino acids. In germline, CDR1 is SGHVS, CDR2 FNYEAQ. Trimming shortened V by 1 base and J by 9 bases, and 13 bases separated the two germline ends. The CDR3 loop reads CASSLDWGGPEQFF. The CDR3 bases are TGTGCCAGCAGCTTAGATTGGGGGGGGCCTGAGCAGTTCTTC.

The table lists this clonotype with many counts. This chain uses TRBV11-1 with TRBJ2-1; D remains ambiguous. The germline V gene encodes CDR1 SGHAT and CDR2 FQDESV (reference sequence). Deletions cut 5 bases from V and 5 bases from J, with 7 bases between. CDR3 length: 12 residues. The CDR3 DNA reads TGTGCCAGCAGCCGAGGAGACAATGAGCAGTTCTTC. Translating gives CASSRGDNEQFF.

This clonotype was detected ten times or more. The chain recombines TRBV11-2 with TRBJ2-5; D is unclear. The V gene lost 2 bases and the J gene lost 3 bases, with 7 bases spanning the gap. Germline V lookup: CDR1 SGHAT, CDR2 FQNNGV. The CDR3 is 13 amino acids. CDR3 sequence reads: CASSLSRKETQYF. The CDR3 nucleotides read TGTGCCAGCAGCTTATCTCGTAAAGAGACCCAGTACTTC. Supplemented by reference TRBV11-2 and TRBJ2-5, the full variable domain reads EAGVAQSPRYKIIEKRQSVAFWCNPISGHATLYWYQQILGQGPKLLIQFQNNGVVDDSQLPKDRFSAERLKGVDSTLKIQPAKLEDSAVYLCASSLSRKETQYFGPGTRLLVL.

This clonotype was found a few times. The chain recombines TRBV18 with TRBJ2-7; 7 bases align to TRBD2. Germline CDR1 and CDR2: KGHSH and LQKENI. The trim removed 3 bases at V and 5 bases at J, leaving 10 bases unmatched. This CDR3 has 15 residues. The DNA for the CDR3 is TGTGCCAGCTCACCTGGGAGGGGAGGAGTCGACGAGCAGTACTTC. The encoded protein is CASSPGRGGVDEQYF.